This T cell receptor (beta chain) is drawn from a study of blood T cell repertoires in COVID-19. This clone was counted once. The table came from immunoSEQ multiplex PCR; TCRdb's copy has only in-frame clones and leaves some out. The table has about 190,000 clones, approximately 82% seen once. The receptor was isolated from a woman aged 60-75 years with acute COVID-19. Specimen: PBMCs or T cells enriched from blood (not recorded which).

In DNA, the CDR3 is TGTGCCAGTAGTATCAGACAGACTAGCACAGATACGCAGTATTTT. This encodes CASSIRQTSTDTQYF. The chain uses TRBV19 and TRBJ2-3; maybe TRBD1 (5 bases). There are 15 residues in the CDR3. CDR1 is LNHDA, CDR2 SQIVND, per germline (reference sequence). Between the trimmed V and J ends, which lost 3 bases and 0 bases, there was a span of 10 bases.